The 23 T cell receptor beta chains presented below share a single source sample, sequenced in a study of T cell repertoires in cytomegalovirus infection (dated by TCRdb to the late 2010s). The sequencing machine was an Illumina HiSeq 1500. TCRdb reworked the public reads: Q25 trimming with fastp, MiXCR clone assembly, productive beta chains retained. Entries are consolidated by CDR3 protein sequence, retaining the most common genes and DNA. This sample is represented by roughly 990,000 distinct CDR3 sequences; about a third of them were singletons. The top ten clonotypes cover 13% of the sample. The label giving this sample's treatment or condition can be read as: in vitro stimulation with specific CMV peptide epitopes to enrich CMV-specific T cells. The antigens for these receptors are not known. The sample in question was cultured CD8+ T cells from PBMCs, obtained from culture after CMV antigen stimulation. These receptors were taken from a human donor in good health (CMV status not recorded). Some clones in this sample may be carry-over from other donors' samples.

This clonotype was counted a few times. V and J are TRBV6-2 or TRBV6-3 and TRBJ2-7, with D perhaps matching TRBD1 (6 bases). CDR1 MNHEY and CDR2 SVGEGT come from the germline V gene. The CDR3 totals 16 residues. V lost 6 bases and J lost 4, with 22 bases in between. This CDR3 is CASSLTGTPYQYEQYV. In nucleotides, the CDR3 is TGTGCCAGCAGCCTAACCGGGACACCCTATCAGTACGAGCAGTACGTC.

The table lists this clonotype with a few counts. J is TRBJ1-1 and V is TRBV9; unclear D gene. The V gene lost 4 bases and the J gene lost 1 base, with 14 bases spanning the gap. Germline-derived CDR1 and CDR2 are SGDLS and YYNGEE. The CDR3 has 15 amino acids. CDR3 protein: CASSPFGSQNTEAFF. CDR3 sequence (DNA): TGTGCCAGCAGCCCTTTCGGTTCCCAGAACACTGAAGCTTTCTTT.

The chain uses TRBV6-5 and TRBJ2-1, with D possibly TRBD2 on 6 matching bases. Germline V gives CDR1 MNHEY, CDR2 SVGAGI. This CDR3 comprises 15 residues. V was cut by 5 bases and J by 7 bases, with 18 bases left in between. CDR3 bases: TGTGCCAGCAGTCTTGGGAGGTACCGCTGGAATGAGCAGTTCTTC. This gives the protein CASSLGRYRWNEQFF.

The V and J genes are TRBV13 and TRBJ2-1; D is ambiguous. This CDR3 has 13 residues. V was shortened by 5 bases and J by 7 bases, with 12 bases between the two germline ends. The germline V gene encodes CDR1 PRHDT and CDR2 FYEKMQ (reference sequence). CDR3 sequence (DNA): TGTGCCAGCAGCCCTGCCCTGACGAATGAGCAGTTCTTC. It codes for CASSPALTNEQFF.

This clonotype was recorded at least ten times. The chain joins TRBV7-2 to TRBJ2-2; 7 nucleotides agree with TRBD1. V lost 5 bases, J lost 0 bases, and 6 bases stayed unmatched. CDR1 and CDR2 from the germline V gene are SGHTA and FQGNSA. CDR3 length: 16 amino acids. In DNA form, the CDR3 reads TGTGCCAGCAGCCCCCCAGGACAGGCGAACACCGGGGAGCTGTTTTTT. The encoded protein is CASSPPGQANTGELFF.

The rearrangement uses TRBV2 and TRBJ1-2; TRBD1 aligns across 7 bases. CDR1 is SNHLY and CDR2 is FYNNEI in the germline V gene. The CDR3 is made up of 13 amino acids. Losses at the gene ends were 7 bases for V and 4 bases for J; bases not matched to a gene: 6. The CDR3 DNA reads TGTGCCAGCACCGAAGGGGGCCTCTATGGCTACACCTTC. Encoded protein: CASTEGGLYGYTF.

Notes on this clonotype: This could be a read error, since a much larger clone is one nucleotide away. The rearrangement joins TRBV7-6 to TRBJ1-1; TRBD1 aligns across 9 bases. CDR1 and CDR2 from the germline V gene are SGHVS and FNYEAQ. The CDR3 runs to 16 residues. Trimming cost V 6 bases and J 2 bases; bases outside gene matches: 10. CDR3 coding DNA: TGTGCCAGCAGAGCATCCGGGACAGGGATCAACACTGAAGCTTTCTTT. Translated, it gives CASRASGTGINTEAFF.

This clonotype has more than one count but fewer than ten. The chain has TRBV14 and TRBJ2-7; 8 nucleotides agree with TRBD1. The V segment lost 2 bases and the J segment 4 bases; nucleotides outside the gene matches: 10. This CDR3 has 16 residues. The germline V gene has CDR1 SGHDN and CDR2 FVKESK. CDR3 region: CASSQMGPDRDYEQYF. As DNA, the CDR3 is TGTGCCAGCAGCCAAATGGGGCCGGACAGGGATTACGAGCAGTACTTC.

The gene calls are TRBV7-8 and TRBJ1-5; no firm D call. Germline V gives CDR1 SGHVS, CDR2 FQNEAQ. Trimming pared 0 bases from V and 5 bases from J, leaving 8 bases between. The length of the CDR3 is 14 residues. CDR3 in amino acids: CASSLAGMHQPQHF. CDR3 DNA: TGTGCCAGCAGCTTAGCAGGGATGCATCAGCCCCAGCATTTT. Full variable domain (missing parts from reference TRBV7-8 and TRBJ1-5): GAGVSQSPRYKVAKRGQDVALRCDPISGHVSLFWYQQALGQGPEFLTYFQNEAQLDKSGLPSDRFFAERPEGSVSTLKIQRTQQEDSAVYLCASSLAGMHQPQHFGDGTRLSIL.

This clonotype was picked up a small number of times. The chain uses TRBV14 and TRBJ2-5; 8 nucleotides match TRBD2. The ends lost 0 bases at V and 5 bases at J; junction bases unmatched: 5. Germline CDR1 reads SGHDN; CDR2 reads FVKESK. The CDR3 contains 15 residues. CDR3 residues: CASSQDIAGGETQYF. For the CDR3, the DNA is TGTGCCAGCAGCCAAGATATTGCGGGGGGCGAGACCCAGTACTTC.

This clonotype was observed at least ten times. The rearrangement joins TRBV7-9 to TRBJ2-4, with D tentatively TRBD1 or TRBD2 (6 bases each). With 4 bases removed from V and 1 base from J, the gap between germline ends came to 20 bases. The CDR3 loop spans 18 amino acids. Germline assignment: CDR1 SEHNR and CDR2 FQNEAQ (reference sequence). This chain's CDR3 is CASSSLGGTFEAKNIQYF. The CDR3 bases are TGTGCCAGCAGCTCCCTAGGGGGGACTTTTGAGGCCAAAAACATTCAGTACTTC.

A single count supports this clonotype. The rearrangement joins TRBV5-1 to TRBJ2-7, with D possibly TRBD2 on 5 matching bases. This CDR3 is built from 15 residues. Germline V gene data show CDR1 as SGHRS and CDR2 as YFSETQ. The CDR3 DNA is TGCGCCAGCAGCCTCTCCCCGGGGTCACACTACGAGCAGTTCGTC. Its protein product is CASSLSPGSHYEQFV.

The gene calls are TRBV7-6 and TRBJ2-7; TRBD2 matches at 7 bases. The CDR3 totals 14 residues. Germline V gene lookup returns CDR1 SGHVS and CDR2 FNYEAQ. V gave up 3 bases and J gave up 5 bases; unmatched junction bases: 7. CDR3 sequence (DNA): TGTGCCAGCAGCTTTCGCCTAGCGGCGGACGAGCAGTACTTC. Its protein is CASSFRLAADEQYF. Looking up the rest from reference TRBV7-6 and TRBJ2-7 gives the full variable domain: GAGVSQSPRYKVTKRGQDVALRCDPISGHVSLYWYRQALGQGPEFLTYFNYEAQQDKSGLPNDRFSAERPEGSISTLTIQRTEQRDSAMYRCASSFRLAADEQYFGPGTRLTVT.

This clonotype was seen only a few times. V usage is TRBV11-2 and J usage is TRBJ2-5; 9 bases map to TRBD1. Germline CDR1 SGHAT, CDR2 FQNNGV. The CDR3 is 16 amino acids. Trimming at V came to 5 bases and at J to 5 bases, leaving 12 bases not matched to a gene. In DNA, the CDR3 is TGTGCCAGCAGCCCGGACAGGGGACCCCTGACGGAGACCCAGTACTTC. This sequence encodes CASSPDRGPLTETQYF.

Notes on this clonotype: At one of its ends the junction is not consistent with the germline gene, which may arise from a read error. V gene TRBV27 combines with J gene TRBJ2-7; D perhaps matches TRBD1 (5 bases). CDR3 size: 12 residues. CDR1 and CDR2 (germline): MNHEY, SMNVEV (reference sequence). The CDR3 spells CASSRVQGPPHF. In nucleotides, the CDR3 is TGTGCCAGCAGTCGGGTCCAGGGTCCACCCCACTTC.

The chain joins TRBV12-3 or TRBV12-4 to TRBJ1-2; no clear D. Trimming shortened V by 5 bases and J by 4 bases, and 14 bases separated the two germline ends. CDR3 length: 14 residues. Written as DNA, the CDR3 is TGTGCCAGCAGTGAAGGACGGCATCTCTATGGCTACACCTTC. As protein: CASSEGRHLYGYTF.

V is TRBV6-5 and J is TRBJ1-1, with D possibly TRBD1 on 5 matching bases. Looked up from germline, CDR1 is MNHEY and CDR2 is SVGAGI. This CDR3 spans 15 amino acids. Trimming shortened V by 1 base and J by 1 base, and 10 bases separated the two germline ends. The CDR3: CASSYLGRENTEAFF. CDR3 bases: TGTGCCAGCAGTTACTTGGGACGGGAGAACACTGAAGCTTTCTTT.

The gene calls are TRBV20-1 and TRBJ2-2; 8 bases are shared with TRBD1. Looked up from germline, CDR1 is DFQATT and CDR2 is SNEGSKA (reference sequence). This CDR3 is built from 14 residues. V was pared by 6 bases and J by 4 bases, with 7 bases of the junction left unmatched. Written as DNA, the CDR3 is TGCAGTGCCAGGACAGGGATAGCCACCGGGGAGCTGTTTTTT. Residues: CSARTGIATGELFF.

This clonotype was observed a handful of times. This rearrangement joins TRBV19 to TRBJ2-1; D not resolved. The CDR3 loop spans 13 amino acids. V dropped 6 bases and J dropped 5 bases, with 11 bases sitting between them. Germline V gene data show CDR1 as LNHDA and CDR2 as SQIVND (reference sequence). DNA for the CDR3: TGTGCCAGTAGCCCATCTGAAGACAATGAGCAGTTCTTC. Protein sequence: CASSPSEDNEQFF.

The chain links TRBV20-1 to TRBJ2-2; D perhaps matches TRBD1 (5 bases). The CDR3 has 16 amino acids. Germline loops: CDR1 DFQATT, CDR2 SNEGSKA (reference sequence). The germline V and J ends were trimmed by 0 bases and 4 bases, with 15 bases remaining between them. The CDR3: CSARDPTVGLTGELFF. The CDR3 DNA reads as TGCAGTGCTAGAGATCCGACCGTGGGGCTCACCGGGGAGCTGTTTTTT.

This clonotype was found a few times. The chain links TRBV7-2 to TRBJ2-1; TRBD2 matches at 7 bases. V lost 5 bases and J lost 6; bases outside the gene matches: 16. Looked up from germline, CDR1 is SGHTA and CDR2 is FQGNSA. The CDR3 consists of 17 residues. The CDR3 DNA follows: TGTGCCAGCAGCGAAATCGGGAGGTCGGATCTGCGCAATGAGCAGTTCTTC. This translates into CASSEIGRSDLRNEQFF.

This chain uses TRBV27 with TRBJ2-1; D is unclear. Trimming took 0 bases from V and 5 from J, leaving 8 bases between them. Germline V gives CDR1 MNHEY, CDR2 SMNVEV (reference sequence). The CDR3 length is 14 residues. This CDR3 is CASSLSYLDNEQFF. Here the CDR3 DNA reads TGTGCCAGCAGTTTATCGTACCTAGACAATGAGCAGTTCTTC.

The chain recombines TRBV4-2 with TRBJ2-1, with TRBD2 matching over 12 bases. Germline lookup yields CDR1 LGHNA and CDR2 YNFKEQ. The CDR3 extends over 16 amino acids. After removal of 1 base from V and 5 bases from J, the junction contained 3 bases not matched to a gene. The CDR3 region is CASSQGGLAGHNEQFF. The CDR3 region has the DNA TGTGCCAGCAGCCAAGGGGGACTAGCGGGCCACAATGAGCAGTTCTTC.